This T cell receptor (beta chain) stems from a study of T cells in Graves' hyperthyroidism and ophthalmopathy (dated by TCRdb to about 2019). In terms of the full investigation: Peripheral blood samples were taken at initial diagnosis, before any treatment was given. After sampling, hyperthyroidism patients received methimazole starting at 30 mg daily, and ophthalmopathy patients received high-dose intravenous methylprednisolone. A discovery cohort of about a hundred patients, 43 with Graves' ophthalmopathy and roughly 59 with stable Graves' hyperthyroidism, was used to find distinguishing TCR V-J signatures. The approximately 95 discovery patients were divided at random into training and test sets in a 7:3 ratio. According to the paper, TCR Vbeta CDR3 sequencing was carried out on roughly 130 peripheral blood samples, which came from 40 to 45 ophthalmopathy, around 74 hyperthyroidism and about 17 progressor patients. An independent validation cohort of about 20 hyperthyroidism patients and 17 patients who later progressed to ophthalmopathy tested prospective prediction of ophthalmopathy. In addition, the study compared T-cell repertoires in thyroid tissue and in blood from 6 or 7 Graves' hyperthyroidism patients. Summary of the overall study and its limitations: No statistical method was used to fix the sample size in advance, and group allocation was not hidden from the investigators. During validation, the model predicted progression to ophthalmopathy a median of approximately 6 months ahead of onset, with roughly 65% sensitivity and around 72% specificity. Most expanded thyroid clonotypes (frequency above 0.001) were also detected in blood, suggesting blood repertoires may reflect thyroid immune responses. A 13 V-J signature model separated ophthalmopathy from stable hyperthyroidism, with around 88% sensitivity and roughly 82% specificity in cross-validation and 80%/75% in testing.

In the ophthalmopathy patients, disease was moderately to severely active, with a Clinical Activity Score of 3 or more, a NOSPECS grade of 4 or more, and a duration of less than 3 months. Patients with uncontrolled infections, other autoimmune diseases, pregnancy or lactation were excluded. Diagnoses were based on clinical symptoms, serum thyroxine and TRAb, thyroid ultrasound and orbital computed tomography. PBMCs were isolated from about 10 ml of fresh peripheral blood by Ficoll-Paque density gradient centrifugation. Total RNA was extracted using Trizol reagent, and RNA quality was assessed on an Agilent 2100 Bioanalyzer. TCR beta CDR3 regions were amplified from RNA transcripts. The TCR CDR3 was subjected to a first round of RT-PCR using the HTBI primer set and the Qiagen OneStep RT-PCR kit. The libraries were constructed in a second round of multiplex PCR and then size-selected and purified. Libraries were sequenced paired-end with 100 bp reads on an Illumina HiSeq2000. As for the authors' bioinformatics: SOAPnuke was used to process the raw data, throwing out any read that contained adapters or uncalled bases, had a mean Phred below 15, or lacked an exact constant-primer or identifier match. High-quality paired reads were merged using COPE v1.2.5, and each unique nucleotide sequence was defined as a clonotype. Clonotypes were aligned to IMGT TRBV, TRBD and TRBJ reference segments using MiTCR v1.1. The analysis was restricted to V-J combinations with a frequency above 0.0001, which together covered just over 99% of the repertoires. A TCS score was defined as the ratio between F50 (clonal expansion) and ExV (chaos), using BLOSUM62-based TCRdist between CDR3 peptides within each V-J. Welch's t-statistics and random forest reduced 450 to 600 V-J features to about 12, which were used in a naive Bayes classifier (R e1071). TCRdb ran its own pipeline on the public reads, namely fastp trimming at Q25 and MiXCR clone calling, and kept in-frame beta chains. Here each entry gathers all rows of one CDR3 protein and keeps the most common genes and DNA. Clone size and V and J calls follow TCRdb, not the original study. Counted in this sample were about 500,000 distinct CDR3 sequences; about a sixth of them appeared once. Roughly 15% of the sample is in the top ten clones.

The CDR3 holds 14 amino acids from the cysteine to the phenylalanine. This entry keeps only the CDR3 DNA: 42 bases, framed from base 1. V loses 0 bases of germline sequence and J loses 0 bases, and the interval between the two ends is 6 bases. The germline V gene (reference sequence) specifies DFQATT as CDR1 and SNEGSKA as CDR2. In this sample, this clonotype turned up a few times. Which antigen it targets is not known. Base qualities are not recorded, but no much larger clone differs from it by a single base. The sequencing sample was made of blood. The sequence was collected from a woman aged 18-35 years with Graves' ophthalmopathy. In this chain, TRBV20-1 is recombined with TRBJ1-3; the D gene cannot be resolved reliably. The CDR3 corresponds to CSAREYSSGNTIYF. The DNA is TGCAGTGCTAGAGAGTACAGCTCTGGAAACACCATATATTTT.